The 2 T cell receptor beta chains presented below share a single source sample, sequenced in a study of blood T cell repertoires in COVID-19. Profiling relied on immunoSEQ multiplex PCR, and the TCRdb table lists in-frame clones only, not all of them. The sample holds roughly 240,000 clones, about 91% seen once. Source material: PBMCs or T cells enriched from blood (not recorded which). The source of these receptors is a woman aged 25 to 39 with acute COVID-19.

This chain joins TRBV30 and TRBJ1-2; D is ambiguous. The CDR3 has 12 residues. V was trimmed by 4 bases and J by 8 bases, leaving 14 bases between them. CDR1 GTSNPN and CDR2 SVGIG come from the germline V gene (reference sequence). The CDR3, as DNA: TGTGCCTGGACCGGGTATTCGGGAGGCTACACCTTC. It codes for CAWTGYSGGYTF.

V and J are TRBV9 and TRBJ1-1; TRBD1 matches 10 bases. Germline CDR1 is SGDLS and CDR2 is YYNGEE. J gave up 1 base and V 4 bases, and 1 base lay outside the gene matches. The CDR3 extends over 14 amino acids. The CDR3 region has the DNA TGTGCCAGCAGCAGGGACAGGGGGAACACTGAAGCTTTCTTT. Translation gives CASSRDRGNTEAFF.